This TCR beta chain was found in a study of T cells expressing NK-cell markers. A note on this clonotype: Antigen specificity is unknown.

Findings of the study overall: NKG2C+ dominant clonotypes from 5 to 7 donors made up roughly 1.0-7.0% of CD8+ T cells.

TCRdb re-analyzed the 5' RACE reads; it lists each CDR3 protein once, without DNA. The sample includes more than 400,000 distinct CDR3 sequences. CDR1 DFQATT and CDR2 SNEGSKA come from the germline V gene (reference sequence). The CDR3 spans 15 residues. This chain uses TRBV20-1 with TRBJ1-1; the D call from TCRdb, TRBD1, cannot be confirmed without DNA. Sequencing was performed on blood T cells: a sorted CD56 or NKG2C T cell subset, CD4+ or CD8+ T cells, or bulk PBMC T cells (not recorded which). The receptor comes from a woman between 18 and 75 years old in good health. CDR3 sequence reads: CSVRTSGQLATEAFF.